A selection of T cell receptor beta chains follows, all from one sample in a study of T cell responses to AZD1222 COVID-19 vaccine. Measured with immunoSEQ multiplex PCR; TCRdb has only the in-frame clones, and not every one. Of around 150,000 clones detected, roughly 90% appear once; the ten largest clones hold around 4.5%. The material was peripheral blood, obtained 28 days after the second AZD1222 dose. The receptors shown here come from an adult who received the AZD1222 COVID-19 vaccine. The CDR3 runs from the conserved cysteine through the conserved F or W. D genes are given only for firm matches.

cdr3_nt cdr3_aa j_call v_call d_call
TGTGCCAGCAGCCAAGGGGTCGCTGGTTCACCCCTCCACTTT CASSQGVAGSPLHF TRBJ1-6 TRBV11-3 .
TGTGCCAGCAGCTTCACTGAGATCGGAAACACCATATATTTT CASSFTEIGNTIYF TRBJ1-3 TRBV7-2 .
TGTGCCAGCAGCCAGAGGCGGGGGAACACAGATACGCAGTATTTT CASSQRRGNTDTQYF TRBJ2-3 TRBV3-1/TRBV3-2 TRBD2
TGTGCCTGGAGTGTAAGTCTTGCTGAGCAGTTCTTC CAWSVSLAEQFF TRBJ2-1 TRBV30 .
TGTGCCAGCAGCTTAGTGGGTCAGGACACTGAAGCTTTCTTT CASSLVGQDTEAFF TRBJ1-1 TRBV7-9 .
TGTGCCTGGACTGCGGACGGAGATCAGCCCCAGCATTTT CAWTADGDQPQHF TRBJ1-5 TRBV30 .
TGTGCCAGCAGCTTGGTTGGGGATTACAGAGGAGCTAACTATGGCTACACCTTC CASSLVGDYRGANYGYTF TRBJ1-2 TRBV5-6 .
TGTGCCAGCTCACCGGGTATGGGACGCACAGATACGCAGTATTTT CASSPGMGRTDTQYF TRBJ2-3 TRBV18 .
TGTGCCACCAGCACAGCCTCGGGGGGGGTGGCTCAAGAGACCCAGTACTTC CATSTASGGVAQETQYF TRBJ2-5 TRBV15 TRBD2
TGTGCCAGCAGCTTATATTGGGGGGAAAAACTGTTTTTT CASSLYWGEKLFF TRBJ1-4 TRBV7-2 .
TGTGCCAGCAAGGCCAATGGGGACCATCAGCCCCAGCATTTT CASKANGDHQPQHF TRBJ1-5 TRBV11-2 .
TGTGCCATCAGTGAAACGGGGGACACCGGGGAGCTGTTTTTT CAISETGDTGELFF TRBJ2-2 TRBV10-3 .
TGTGCCAGTATCGGGGGGTTTGAAGCTTTCTTT CASIGGFEAFF TRBJ1-1 TRBV19 .
TGTGCCAGCAGTTACAGGAAGTCACAGGGGACGAGCTCCTATAATTCACCCCTCCACTTT CASSYRKSQGTSSYNSPLHF TRBJ1-6 TRBV6-2/TRBV6-3 TRBD1
TGTGCCAGCAGCTTGGCGGCTGGCCTAGCGGGGGGAACCTACGAGCAGTACTTC CASSLAAGLAGGTYEQYF TRBJ2-7 TRBV5-6 TRBD2
TGTGCCAGCTCAGCGCTAAGGCGTGAAGGAGAAGCTTTCTTT CASSALRREGEAFF TRBJ1-1 TRBV18 .